The present T cell receptor (beta chain) was sequenced within a study of T-cell memory formation after mild COVID-19. TCR alpha and TCR beta cDNA libraries with sample barcodes and UMIs came from 5'RACE using constant-segment primers. TCRdb re-called the 5' RACE reads with MiXCR, one entry per CDR3 protein. Here the sample spans around 300,000 distinct CDR3 sequences, around 13% being singletons. This TCR was sampled from a man younger than 30 who had mild COVID-19 (a few samples of this study predate the infection). Cell type and time point are not known. Sequenced sample: PBMCs or a T cell subset sorted from them (not recorded which).

The DNA of the CDR3 is TGTGCCAGCGGATTCGGGGGGGCAACAGATACGCAGTATTTT. It yields the protein CASGFGGATDTQYF. The rearrangement links TRBV12-3 or TRBV12-4 to TRBJ2-3; TRBD2 matches at 8 bases. The CDR3 totals 14 residues. V lost 8 bases to trimming and J lost 3 bases; unmatched junction nucleotides: 7.